Detailed here is one T cell receptor beta chain. Its antigen target is currently unknown. Base quality data are lacking; no much larger clone is found one base away. Whole blood was collected in K2EDTA tubes by collaborating institutions according to the institutions' own protocols. For TCRbeta analysis, collaborator samples were shipped as frozen whole blood, as isolated PBMCs, or as DNA extracted from either sample type. These data come from a study of blood T cell repertoires in COVID-19 (dated by TCRdb to the early 2020s). With respect to the entire study: Samples from collaborators originated in the United States, Italy and Spain and spanned both the acute and convalescent phases of COVID-19. The prospective study material was composed of cDNA or gDNA derived from T cells, B-cell-depleted T cells, or PBMCs. Deeply sampled blood TCRbeta repertoires from subjects exposed to, actively infected with, or recovered from COVID-19 were included in the dataset. A freely available public database, intended as a resource for researchers studying the immune response to SARS-CoV-2, is where the repertoires were released. Samples came from the ongoing ImmuneRACE study (first 160 participants) plus 1,254 subjects from 6 global collaborators. Sample metadata almost always included a de-identified subject ID, COVID-19 status, age in years and sex. Where HLA class I and class II types were available, the types were taken from metadata supplied by the sample provider, not from assay-based typing.

Counted from cysteine to phenylalanine, this CDR3 has 17 amino acids. CDR3 DNA only is kept here, 51 bases in frame from base 1. CDR1 and CDR2, per the germline V gene, are WSHSY and SAAADI. From V the trimming removes 3 bases and from J it removes 4 bases, while the gene matches leave 6 bases of the junction unaccounted for. TCRbeta CDR3 regions were amplified from genomic DNA using the immunoSEQ Assay, a bias-controlled multiplex PCR. The original methods were these. The number of nucleated cells in each sample was estimated from the amplification of reference gene primers within the assay. To quantify the absolute abundance of each unique TCRbeta CDR3 rearrangement, sequence reads were collapsed and filtered. For each sample, productive Simpson clonality was calculated as the square root of Simpson's diversity index over productive rearrangements. TCRdb took over this immuneACCESS table, retaining in-frame rearrangements with V and J assigned. Such tables are incomplete; in checked studies, under half of the missing clones stem from an unresolved V gene, and the remainder is unexplained. V and J calls plus clone size are reproduced from that table; the DNA served to infer D and trimming. The sample profile shows tens of thousands of clones; roughly nine tenths of them were found once. The ten largest clones add up to around 20% of the sample.

The full study reports these points: How much clinical and demographic metadata was included differed by source and by participant, and the metadata was provided uncurated.

The rearrangement joined TRBV10-2 to TRBJ2-3; TRBD2 fits 14 bases in the junction. What was sequenced was peripheral blood. This clonotype originated in a man aged 45 to 65 in a cohort sampled during active COVID-19. The bases read TGCGCCAGCAGTGACTCCGGGACTAGCGGGGGCTCAGATACGCAGTATTTT. It codes for CASSDSGTSGGSDTQYF.